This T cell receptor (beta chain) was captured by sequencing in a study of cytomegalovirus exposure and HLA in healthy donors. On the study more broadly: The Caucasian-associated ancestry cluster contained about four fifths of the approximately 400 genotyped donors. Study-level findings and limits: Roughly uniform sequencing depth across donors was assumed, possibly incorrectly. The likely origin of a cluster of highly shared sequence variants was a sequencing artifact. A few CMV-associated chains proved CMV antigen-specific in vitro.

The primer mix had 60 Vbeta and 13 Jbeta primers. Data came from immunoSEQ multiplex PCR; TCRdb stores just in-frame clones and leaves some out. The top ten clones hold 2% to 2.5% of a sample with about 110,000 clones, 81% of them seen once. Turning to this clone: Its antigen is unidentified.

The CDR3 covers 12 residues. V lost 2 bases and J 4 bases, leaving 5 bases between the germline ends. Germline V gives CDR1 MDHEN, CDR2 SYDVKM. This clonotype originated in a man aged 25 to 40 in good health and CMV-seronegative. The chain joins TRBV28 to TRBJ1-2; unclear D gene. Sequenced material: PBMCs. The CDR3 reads CASSLGGYGYTF. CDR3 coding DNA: TGTGCCAGCAGTTTAGGAGGCTATGGCTACACCTTC.